This TCR beta chain appears in the sequencing data of a study of T cell repertoires in cytomegalovirus infection. Whole-study context: Recently identified HLA-C-restricted CMV epitopes were used, and well-studied HLA-B-restricted CMV epitopes were used as well. Carrying CMV and the relevant HLA type showed in public TCR beta signatures. Overall study findings and caveats: HLA-C-restricted, CMV-specific TCR beta clonotypes were dominant ex vivo.

A few counts support this clonotype. Its antigen is as yet unknown. Each CDR3 protein gets one entry after TCRdb re-called the reads with MiXCR. The profile shows some 560,000 distinct CDR3 sequences, 40% of them singletons. Per germline, CDR1 LNHNV and CDR2 YYDKDF (reference sequence). The CDR3 loop spans 13 amino acids. V was trimmed by 7 bases and J by 9 bases, leaving 16 bases between them. This sequence was found in a human donor in good health (CMV status not recorded). Some clones in this sample may be carry-over from other donors' samples. This chain joins TRBV15 and TRBJ2-1, with D perhaps matching TRBD2 (5 bases). Sequencing used cultured PBMCs, obtained from culture after CMV antigen stimulation. The CDR3 DNA is TGTGCCACCACGAGACTAAACTCCGGTGAGCAGTTCTTC. Residues: CATTRLNSGEQFF.